A single sample is the source of the 32 T cell receptor beta chains below, sequenced in a study of molecular identifiers for immune sequencing clone quantification. TCRdb reprocessed the PCR reads via MiXCR and lists one record per CDR3 protein. Among under 600,000 distinct CDR3 sequences listed, 25% were seen once. Sequencing was done on a sample of naive CD8+ T cells from blood, with Jurkat cell RNA spiked in. Subset noted: FACS-sorted CD8+CD4-CCR7+CD45RA+ naive T cells. These receptors originate from a human donor in good health. Some libraries in this study had Jurkat cell RNA spiked in.

CDR3 bases: TGTGCCAGCAAGGGACTAGCGGGGCTCTATGAGCAGTTCTTC. Translated: CASKGLAGLYEQFF. The rearrangement links TRBV7-9 to TRBJ2-1, with TRBD2 identical over 13 bases. Trimming cost V 7 bases and J 8 bases; bases outside gene matches: 5. The CDR3 has 14 amino acids. Germline CDR1 is SEHNR and CDR2 is FQNEAQ (reference sequence).

V usage is TRBV6-2 or TRBV6-3 and J usage is TRBJ2-5, with 9 bases lining up with TRBD2. Germline values: CDR1 MNHEY, CDR2 SVGEGT. V shed 7 bases, J shed 5 bases, and the junction held 8 bases outside the gene matches. The length of the CDR3 is 14 residues. The CDR3 loop reads CASTASGTWETQYF. The DNA for the CDR3 is TGTGCCAGCACGGCTAGCGGGACCTGGGAGACCCAGTACTTC.

The genes are TRBV7-9 and TRBJ2-3; a possible D gene is TRBD2 (5 bases). CDR1 is SEHNR, CDR2 FQNEAQ, per germline (reference sequence). The V and J ends lost 8 bases and 0 bases respectively, with 15 bases between them. CDR3 length equals 15 residues. CDR3 DNA sequence: TGTGCCAGCCGCAATGGGAGTTTAAGCACAGATACGCAGTATTTT. Translation gives CASRNGSLSTDTQYF.

This clonotype was picked up many times. The chain couples TRBV7-9 to TRBJ2-3; D not certain. Looked up from germline, CDR1 is SEHNR and CDR2 is FQNEAQ (reference sequence). This CDR3 has 17 amino acids. Trimming removed 1 base at V and 2 bases at J, with 16 bases between. The CDR3: CASSLGSAAPHTDTQYF. In DNA form, the CDR3 reads TGTGCCAGCAGCTTAGGCTCGGCAGCGCCTCACACAGATACGCAGTATTTT.

This clonotype was counted many times. The genes are TRBV7-2 and TRBJ2-3; D may correspond to TRBD1 or TRBD2 (5 bases each). This CDR3 is 15 amino acids long. The V end lost 1 base, the J end lost 0 bases, and 8 bases lay between the germline ends. Germline-derived CDR1 and CDR2 are SGHTA and FQGNSA. CDR3 coding DNA: TGTGCCAGCAGCTTAGTCGGGGCTAGCACAGATACGCAGTATTTT. This gives the protein CASSLVGASTDTQYF.

This clonotype has only a few counts. The J gene is TRBJ1-1, the V gene TRBV13, with TRBD1 matching 7 bases. The CDR3 spans 14 residues. V gave up 6 bases and J gave up 4 bases; unmatched junction bases: 8. The germline V gene has CDR1 PRHDT and CDR2 FYEKMQ (reference sequence). The CDR3 protein is CASSPGTDGTEAFF. CDR3 DNA: TGTGCCAGCAGTCCCGGGACAGATGGCACTGAAGCTTTCTTT.

The CDR3 spells CASSLVDRGAYEQYF. The CDR3 DNA reads TGTGCCAGCAGCTTAGTTGACAGGGGGGCCTACGAGCAGTACTTC. The V and J genes are TRBV7-2 and TRBJ2-7, with TRBD1 matching over 9 bases. Trimming cost V 1 base and J 2 bases; bases outside gene matches: 3. The CDR3 is 15 residues long. Per the germline V gene, CDR1 is SGHTA and CDR2 is FQGNSA.

This clonotype was found a few times. The gene calls are TRBV28 and TRBJ1-6; the D gene is possibly TRBD1 (6 bases). The V end lost 6 bases, the J end lost 8 bases, and 20 bases lay between the germline ends. This CDR3 has 16 residues. Germline V gene lookup returns CDR1 MDHEN and CDR2 SYDVKM. The CDR3 loop reads CASRPLDTGWDSPLHF. CDR3 nucleotide sequence: TGTGCCAGCAGACCTTTGGATACAGGGTGGGATTCACCCCTCCACTTT.

This clonotype was recorded a few times. The chain has TRBV28 and TRBJ1-5, with 7 bases identical to TRBD1. Per germline, CDR1 MDHEN and CDR2 SYDVKM. J was trimmed by 2 bases and V by 6 bases; bases with no gene match: 7. The CDR3 is 15 residues long. CDR3 bases: TGTGCCAGCAGCTACAGGGGTGAGGGCAATCAGCCCCAGCATTTT. Translation: CASSYRGEGNQPQHF.

As for this clonotype: One end of the junction does not line up with germline, which may come from a read error. This chain links TRBV6-5 with TRBJ2-5; D may match TRBD1 or TRBD2 (5 bases each). CDR1 is MNHEY, CDR2 SVGAGI, per germline. CDR3 size: 15 residues. The CDR3 nucleotides are TGTGCCAGCAGTCGTTCTTGGGGGAGCCAAGAGCCCCAGTACTTC. Protein sequence: CASSRSWGSQEPQYF.

This clonotype was seen ten or more times. The chain employs TRBV18 and TRBJ2-1; D not certain. This CDR3 is 15 amino acids long. Looked up from germline, CDR1 is KGHSH and CDR2 is LQKENI. V was clipped by 6 bases and J by 3 bases, with 15 bases between them. CDR3 in DNA: TGTGCCAGCTCGCCCATGCCCCAAGACTACAATGAGCAGTTCTTC. Amino acid sequence: CASSPMPQDYNEQFF.

The CDR3 protein is CASSQSNILPGRGYGYTF. The DNA of the CDR3 is TGTGCCAGCAGCCAATCAAACATCCTTCCAGGCCGGGGCTATGGCTACACCTTC. The chain combines TRBV16 with TRBJ1-2, with D unresolved. The CDR3 has 18 residues. V was pared by 0 bases and J by 4 bases, with 21 bases between. From germline, CDR1 is KGHSY and CDR2 FQNENV.

This chain joins TRBV4-3 and TRBJ2-3, with D unclear. The CDR3 contains 16 residues. CDR1 and CDR2 (germline): LGHNA, YSLEER. Trimming shortened V by 0 bases and J by 0 bases, and 10 bases separated the two germline ends. The CDR3 DNA reads as TGCGCCAGCAGCCAAGATTGGGCCTCCAGCACAGATACGCAGTATTTT. Encoded protein: CASSQDWASSTDTQYF.

This clonotype was seen a few times. This rearrangement joins TRBV4-1 to TRBJ1-2, with 8 nucleotides matching TRBD1. Germline V CDR1 and CDR2: MGHRA, YSYEKL. Trimming took 0 bases from V and 3 from J; bases not matched to a gene: 9. The CDR3 is made up of 17 amino acids. This CDR3 reads CASSQDMPGGVDYGYTF. In nucleotides, the CDR3 is TGCGCCAGCAGCCAAGATATGCCAGGGGGCGTCGACTATGGCTACACCTTC.

This clonotype was observed at least ten times. The chain recombines TRBV10-1 with TRBJ2-3, with TRBD1 matching over 9 bases. The CDR3 has 15 residues. V was pared by 5 bases and J by 4 bases, with 7 bases of the junction left unmatched. CDR1 WNHNN and CDR2 SYGVQD come from the germline V gene (reference sequence). The CDR3 reads CASSTGQGNSDTQYF. CDR3 DNA: TGCGCCAGCAGTACGGGACAGGGAAATTCAGATACGCAGTATTTT.

In the case of this clonotype: The germline gene is not matched at one end of the junction; a read error may be the cause. The chain links TRBV4-3 to TRBJ2-7; D is possibly TRBD1 (5 bases). The CDR3 length is 15 residues. Germline CDR1 LGHNA, CDR2 YSLEER. CDR3 in amino acids: CARRPARGIWYAQYF. The CDR3 DNA reads TGCGCCCGCCGCCCAGCTAGGGGAATCTGGTACGCGCAGTACTTC.

The chain recombines TRBV30 with TRBJ2-3, with 7 bases lining up with TRBD2. CDR3 length: 15 residues. The germline CDR1 and CDR2 sequences are GTSNPN and SVGIG (reference sequence). The V segment lost 3 bases and the J segment 4 bases; nucleotides outside the gene matches: 10. In nucleotides, the CDR3 is TGTGCCTGGAGCCCGGGGGGATCGGGCGCAGATACGCAGTATTTT. Translated, it gives CAWSPGGSGADTQYF.

This clonotype was seen more than once but under ten times. The chain joins TRBV27 to TRBJ1-5; D not certain. This CDR3 spans 15 amino acids. Germline CDR1 and CDR2: MNHEY and SMNVEV (reference sequence). Trimming pared 2 bases from V and 2 bases from J, leaving 10 bases between. CDR3 sequence: CASSLNPWGNQPQHF. The CDR3 DNA reads TGTGCCAGCAGTTTAAACCCCTGGGGCAATCAGCCCCAGCATTTT.

This chain links TRBV9 with TRBJ1-2, with D hard to call. The CDR3 extends over 15 amino acids. Trimming shortened V by 4 bases and J by 8 bases, and 21 bases separated the two germline ends. Germline V gene lookup returns CDR1 SGDLS and CDR2 YYNGEE. CDR3 in amino acids: CASSTPGLEGSGYTF. DNA for the CDR3: TGTGCCAGCAGCACCCCCGGCCTGGAAGGCTCCGGCTACACCTTC.

Many counts were recorded for this clonotype. The chain links TRBV7-6 to TRBJ1-1; D might be TRBD1 (5 bases). Germline V CDR1 and CDR2: SGHVS, FNYEAQ. V was trimmed by 1 base and J by 4 bases, leaving 10 bases between them. The CDR3 runs to 14 residues. This CDR3 is CASSLVPDTTEAFF. In nucleotides, the CDR3 is TGTGCCAGCAGCTTAGTTCCGGACACCACTGAAGCTTTCTTT.

As regards this clonotype: A much larger clone differs by one base, so this may be a read error. This rearrangement joins TRBV6-1 to TRBJ1-1; the D gene is possibly TRBD1 (5 bases). This CDR3 is 15 amino acids long. V lost 1 base and J 0 bases, leaving 9 bases between the germline ends. In germline, CDR1 is MNHNS, CDR2 SASEGT. As DNA, the CDR3 is TGTGCCAGCAGTGAAGTGCAGGGATTGAACACTGAAGCTTTCTTT. Its translation: CASSEVQGLNTEAFF.

V is TRBV30 and J is TRBJ2-5; D uncertain. Trimming stripped 4 bases from V and 3 bases from J, with 12 bases between. The CDR3 totals 13 residues. Germline assignment: CDR1 GTSNPN and CDR2 SVGIG (reference sequence). CDR3 in DNA: TGTGCCTGGACACGGCAGGTAGAAGAGACCCAGTACTTC. Its protein product is CAWTRQVEETQYF.

DNA for the CDR3: TGTGCCAGTACCCATGAGGTGGGCACTGAAGCTTTCTTT. This encodes CASTHEVGTEAFF. The chain couples TRBV5-5 to TRBJ1-1; D is ambiguous. Germline V gives CDR1 SGHKS, CDR2 YYEKEE (reference sequence). The CDR3 contains 13 residues. The V gene lost 8 bases and the J gene lost 4 bases, with 15 bases spanning the gap.

The chain recombines TRBV20-1 with TRBJ2-7; D is perhaps TRBD2 (6 bases). This CDR3 has 14 residues. V was shortened by 3 bases and J by 4 bases, with 16 bases between the two germline ends. The germline gives CDR1 DFQATT, CDR2 SNEGSKA (reference sequence). This CDR3 is CSARDYPETYEQYF. Written as DNA, the CDR3 is TGCAGTGCTAGGGACTACCCTGAGACTTACGAGCAGTACTTC.

Many counts were recorded for this clonotype. This rearrangement joins TRBV5-1 to TRBJ2-7; 10 bases are shared with TRBD1. The CDR3 loop spans 15 amino acids. Germline values: CDR1 SGHRS, CDR2 YFSETQ. V shed 7 bases, J shed 2 bases, and the junction held 9 bases outside the gene matches. The CDR3 DNA is TGCGCCAGCGCACACCCGGGACAGGGGACCTACGAGCAGTACTTC. This sequence encodes CASAHPGQGTYEQYF.

As concerns this clonotype: With a much larger clone just one base away, this may be a read error. This chain connects TRBV9 to TRBJ2-3; no reliable D call. CDR3 length: 12 amino acids. Per germline, CDR1 SGDLS and CDR2 YYNGEE. The CDR3 is CGSSDPTDTQYF. CDR3 sequence (DNA): TGTGGCAGCAGCGACCCCACAGATACGCAGTATTTT.

This clonotype occurred many times. The rearrangement joins TRBV2 to TRBJ1-1, with no clear D. This CDR3 comprises 13 residues. Trimming removed 0 bases from V and 6 bases from J, with 8 bases in between. CDR1 is SNHLY and CDR2 is FYNNEI in the germline V gene. The CDR3 nucleotides are TGTGCCAGCAGTGAAGCGACTTACCCTGAAGCTTTCTTT. It yields the protein CASSEATYPEAFF. Full variable domain (rest looked up from reference TRBV2 and TRBJ1-1): EPEVTQTPSHQVTQMGQEVILRCVPISNHLYFYWYRQILGQKVEFLVSFYNNEISEKSEIFDDQFSVERPDGSNFTLKIRSTKLEDSAMYFCASSEATYPEAFFGQGTRLTVV.

Comment on this clonotype: This may arise from a read error, as a much more abundant clone is one base away. The V and J genes are TRBV11-1 and TRBJ2-5; D remains unclear. V was pared by 5 bases and J by 5 bases, with 15 bases between. Germline V lookup: CDR1 SGHAT, CDR2 FQDESV (reference sequence). This CDR3 comprises 14 residues. The CDR3 loop is CASSPRGAVETQYF. The CDR3 DNA reads TGTGCCAGCAGCCCCCGCGGCGCCGTGGAGACCCAGTACTTC.

This clonotype appeared a few times. CDR3: CASSFLGRQGAYNEQFF. DNA for the CDR3: TGTGCCAGCAGCTTTTTGGGGAGACAGGGGGCCTACAATGAGCAGTTCTTC. The chain is built from TRBV11-2 and TRBJ2-1, with 9 bases that match TRBD1. CDR3 size: 17 residues. The junction had 8 bases not matched to a gene; V was cut back by 3 bases and J by 2 bases. Germline-derived CDR1 and CDR2 are SGHAT and FQNNGV.

On this clonotype: A much larger clone is a single base away; this may be a read error. The V call is TRBV12-3 or TRBV12-4, the J call TRBJ2-3; 8 bases fit TRBD1. The CDR3 has 16 residues. The CDR3 DNA is TGTGCCAGCAGTTTGACAGGGGCCCTACTCACAGATACGCGGTATTTT. Protein product: CASSLTGALLTDTRYF.

The V and J genes are TRBV19 and TRBJ2-2, with 7 bases aligning to TRBD1. The V gene's germline CDR1 is LNHDA and CDR2 SQIVND (reference sequence). This CDR3 contains 15 residues. With V trimmed by 3 bases and J by 4 bases, 5 bases remained unmatched. The CDR3 region is CASSMGQRSTGELFF. CDR3 DNA: TGTGCCAGTAGTATGGGACAGCGGTCCACCGGGGAGCTGTTTTTT.

The V and J genes are TRBV25-1 and TRBJ2-1; 7 nucleotides agree with TRBD2. V lost 4 bases to trimming and J lost 0 bases; unmatched junction nucleotides: 3. The CDR3 sequence is 15 residues long. Germline V gene data show CDR1 as MGHDK and CDR2 as SYGVNS. CDR3 sequence (DNA): TGTGCCAGCAGTGGACTAGCTAGCTCCTACAATGAGCAGTTCTTC. This encodes CASSGLASSYNEQFF.